These 14 T cell receptor beta chains were all obtained from the same sample, sequenced in a study of blood T cell repertoires in COVID-19. Profiling relied on immunoSEQ multiplex PCR, and the TCRdb table lists in-frame clones only, not all of them. The sample lists roughly 350,000 clones, 85% seen once, with 3.5% to 4% in the top ten. Material for sequencing was peripheral blood. Every receptor here comes from a woman younger than 30 with acute or convalescent COVID-19.

The gene calls are TRBV10-3 and TRBJ1-1; no clear D. Germline V CDR1 and CDR2: ENHRY, SYGVKD. V was cut by 5 bases and J by 1 base, with 2 bases left in between. This CDR3 spans 11 amino acids. In DNA, the CDR3 is TGTGCCATCAGTCAGAACACTGAAGCTTTCTTT. This sequence encodes CAISQNTEAFF.

This sequence joins TRBV6-5 and TRBJ1-5; D is unclear. Trimming took 2 bases from V and 3 from J, leaving 14 bases between them. Per germline, CDR1 MNHEY and CDR2 SVGAGI. CDR3 size: 16 residues. The chain's CDR3 is CASSYPMRVPNQPQHF. The CDR3 nucleotides are TGTGCCAGCAGTTACCCCATGCGAGTCCCCAATCAGCCCCAGCATTTT.

The chain carries TRBV7-3 and TRBJ2-1, with 10 bases that match TRBD2. The CDR3 is made up of 14 amino acids. Germline V gives CDR1 SGHTA, CDR2 FQGTGA. V lost 4 bases to trimming and J lost 7 bases; unmatched junction nucleotides: 4. CDR3 region: CASSSPGLANEQFF. The CDR3 DNA reads as TGTGCCAGCAGCTCGCCGGGACTAGCGAATGAGCAGTTCTTC.

V gene TRBV28 combines with J gene TRBJ1-5, with TRBD1 matching over 8 bases. The CDR3 runs to 16 residues. The junction had 11 bases not matched to a gene; V was cut back by 4 bases and J by 6 bases. The germline V gene has CDR1 MDHEN and CDR2 SYDVKM. The CDR3: CASSSTRDRYAQPQHF. CDR3 nucleotide sequence: TGTGCCAGCAGTTCTACCCGGGACAGGTACGCTCAGCCCCAGCATTTT.

The chain recombines TRBV28 with TRBJ2-7; D is possibly TRBD1 (6 bases). Germline lookup yields CDR1 MDHEN and CDR2 SYDVKM. The CDR3 contains 16 residues. V lost 4 bases and J 3 bases, leaving 19 bases between the germline ends. Here the CDR3 DNA reads TGTGCCAGCAGTTCCATTGGGCAGGGGAAGAACTACGAGCAGTACTTC. It is translated as CASSSIGQGKNYEQYF.

The CDR3 loop reads CASSPRVAGTEDTQYF. CDR3 DNA: TGTGCCAGCAGCCCCCGAGTAGCGGGTACGGAAGATACGCAGTATTTT. V gene TRBV7-8 combines with J gene TRBJ2-3, with TRBD2 identical over 7 bases. The V gene's germline CDR1 is SGHVS and CDR2 FQNEAQ. This CDR3 has 16 residues. Trimming removed 5 bases from V and 5 bases from J; junction bases left unmatched: 13.

The V and J genes are TRBV4-1 and TRBJ1-4, with D perhaps TRBD1 (5 bases). This CDR3 comprises 15 residues. V was trimmed by 0 bases and J by 8 bases, leaving 13 bases between them. The V gene's germline CDR1 is MGHRA and CDR2 YSYEKL. CDR3 sequence: CASSQEGTVDEKLFF. The CDR3 nucleotides read TGCGCCAGCAGCCAAGAAGGGACTGTTGACGAAAAACTGTTTTTT.

This clone has more than one count but fewer than ten. The chain uses TRBV6-5 and TRBJ1-6, with TRBD1 matching over 9 bases. V shed 2 bases and J 6 bases; nucleotides not matched to a gene: 5. The CDR3 loop spans 16 amino acids. CDR1 MNHEY and CDR2 SVGAGI come from the germline V gene. CDR3 sequence (DNA): TGTGCCAGCAGTTACACACGGGACAGGGCTAATTCACCCCTCCACTTT. It yields the protein CASSYTRDRANSPLHF.

The genes are TRBV19 and TRBJ1-2; 10 nucleotides match TRBD1. Germline V gene lookup returns CDR1 LNHDA and CDR2 SQIVND (reference sequence). The CDR3 is 17 amino acids. Losses at the gene ends were 1 base for V and 6 bases for J; bases not matched to a gene: 11. The CDR3 DNA reads as TGTGCCAGTAGTATAGCATCGACAGGGGGCGTAAAGGATGGCTACACCTTC. Amino acids: CASSIASTGGVKDGYTF.

The chain is built from TRBV5-5 and TRBJ2-7; a possible D gene is TRBD1 (6 bases). Germline V gives CDR1 SGHKS, CDR2 YYEKEE (reference sequence). Between the trimmed V and J ends, which lost 6 bases and 3 bases, there was a span of 16 bases. The CDR3 spans 14 residues. CDR3 nucleotides: TGTGCCAGCACCCTCCAGGACAGTATCTACGAGCAGTACTTC. Its translation is CASTLQDSIYEQYF.

This chain connects TRBV24-1 to TRBJ2-1; 9 bases map to TRBD2. The CDR3 runs to 14 residues. Germline CDR1 KGHDR, CDR2 SFDVKD. V lost 7 bases and J lost 3; bases outside the gene matches: 3. DNA for the CDR3: TGTGCCACCAGCCCAGCGGGAGGCTACAATGAGCAGTTCTTC. It specifies CATSPAGGYNEQFF.

The chain is built from TRBV9 and TRBJ1-4; 7 nucleotides match TRBD1. The CDR3 spans 15 residues. The germline V gene has CDR1 SGDLS and CDR2 YYNGEE. J was trimmed by 4 bases and V by 3 bases; bases with no gene match: 6. CDR3 sequence: CASSGTGTDNEKLFF. Here the CDR3 DNA reads TGTGCCAGCAGCGGAACCGGGACAGATAATGAAAAACTGTTTTTT.

In DNA form, the CDR3 reads TGTGCCAGCAGTCCGGAGGCTTATAATTCACCCCTCCACTTT. Encoded protein: CASSPEAYNSPLHF. This chain joins TRBV7-9 and TRBJ1-6; D not resolved. CDR1 SEHNR and CDR2 FQNEAQ come from the germline V gene (reference sequence). V gave up 6 bases and J gave up 4 bases, with 10 bases separating them. The CDR3 is made up of 14 amino acids.

The table lists this clone with a few counts. This chain links TRBV5-1 with TRBJ1-1; D might be TRBD1 (5 bases). Germline CDR1 is SGHRS and CDR2 is YFSETQ. The CDR3 spans 18 residues. V lost 0 bases and J 0 bases, leaving 18 bases between the germline ends. CDR3 in amino acids: CASSLGPSGQGMNTEAFF. The CDR3 DNA reads as TGCGCCAGCAGCTTGGGGCCCTCCGGGCAGGGCATGAACACTGAAGCTTTCTTT.